Following are 32 T cell receptor beta chains from one sample sequenced in a study of radiation and T cells in renal cell carcinoma (dated by TCRdb to about 2020). The receptor library was made with the immunoSEQ multiplex PCR assay. TCRdb obtained this table from immuneACCESS and retained in-frame rearrangements with V and J assigned. These tables miss some clones; where compared with another copy, unresolved V genes account for less than half of the shortfall, and the remainder is unexplained. Counted in this sample were under 150,000 clones; about 81% of them appeared once. Of the sample, less than 2.5% is held by the ten largest clones. The label giving this sample's time point can be read as: blood 2 weeks post-SBRT. The sample's treatment or condition label, decoded: 15 Gy SBRT to primary tumor, nephrectomy 4 weeks later. This material consisted of blood, taken from a patient whose treatment included radiotherapy and nephrectomy. These TCRs come from a woman aged 55-69 years with renal cell carcinoma.

The J gene is TRBJ2-7, the V gene TRBV15, with TRBD2 matching 12 bases. J was trimmed by 7 bases and V by 6 bases; bases with no gene match: 4. CDR3 length equals 13 residues. Germline V gives CDR1 LNHNV, CDR2 YYDKDF (reference sequence). CDR3: CATRVGLAGEQYF. Here the CDR3 DNA reads TGTGCCACCAGAGTAGGACTAGCGGGAGAGCAGTACTTC.

The chain combines TRBV7-2 with TRBJ1-3; D gene ambiguous. The germline V and J ends were trimmed by 5 bases and 0 bases, with 14 bases remaining between them. Per germline, CDR1 SGHTA and CDR2 FQGNSA. The CDR3 has 16 amino acids. The CDR3 DNA is TGTGCCAGCAGCCTCCAAAGCGGGGACTCTGGAAACACCATATATTTT. It encodes CASSLQSGDSGNTIYF.

The chain employs TRBV19 and TRBJ1-6, with 8 bases aligning to TRBD1. V lost 11 bases, J lost 10 bases, and 10 bases stayed unmatched. This CDR3 region has 13 residues. Germline V gives CDR1 LNHDA, CDR2 SQIVND (reference sequence). Here the CDR3 DNA reads TGTGCCTGTTCTTCGGACAGGGTCTCACCCCTCCACTTT. Amino acids: CACSSDRVSPLHF.

The chain recombines TRBV2 with TRBJ1-5; TRBD1 matches 7 bases. There are 15 residues in the CDR3. Germline V gene sequence: CDR1 SNHLY, CDR2 FYNNEI. V was clipped by 4 bases and J by 6 bases; unmatched bases: 9. The CDR3 loop is CASSGPGGVTQPQHF. CDR3 coding DNA: TGTGCCAGCAGTGGACCAGGGGGAGTCACTCAGCCCCAGCATTTT.

This clone showed up just once. The chain uses TRBV9 and TRBJ1-2; TRBD1 is a possible D gene (5 bases). The CDR3 extends over 15 amino acids. V lost 0 bases, J lost 7 bases, and 16 bases lay in between. Germline V CDR1 and CDR2: SGDLS, YYNGEE. The CDR3 sequence: CASSVDYGGRGGYTF. For the CDR3, the DNA is TGTGCCAGCAGCGTAGATTACGGGGGAAGGGGTGGCTACACCTTC.

The DNA for the CDR3 is TGTGCCAGCACCCCAGGACAACTTCCCCAGCATTTT. This translates into CASTPGQLPQHF. The chain is built from TRBV28 and TRBJ1-5; weak D call: TRBD1 (5 bases). Trimming stripped 7 bases from V and 10 bases from J, with 14 bases between. The CDR3 covers 12 residues. Germline V CDR1 and CDR2: MDHEN, SYDVKM. The whole variable domain, filled in from reference TRBV28 and TRBJ1-5, reads DVKVTQSSRYLVKRTGEKVFLECVQDMDHENMFWYRQDPGLGLRLIYFSYDVKMKEKGDIPEGYSVSREKKERFSLILESASTNQTSMYLCASTPGQLPQHFGDGTRLSIL.

V usage is TRBV6-5 and J usage is TRBJ1-4; 10 nucleotides line up with TRBD1. CDR1 MNHEY and CDR2 SVGAGI come from the germline V gene. The CDR3 totals 16 residues. With 2 bases clipped from V and 8 bases from J, the junction kept 8 bases outside the gene matches. The CDR3, as DNA: TGTGCCAGCAGTTACGCGGACAGGGGGACGCAGGAAAAACTGTTTTTT. As protein: CASSYADRGTQEKLFF.

This clone appeared a single time. This CDR3 is also generated by other DNA sequences in the sample. CDR3 bases: TGTGCCAGCAGCCAGGGGGTGAATGCCTACGAGCAGTACTTC. This translates into CASSQGVNAYEQYF. The chain has TRBV9 and TRBJ2-7; 7 bases match TRBD1. The ends lost 4 bases at V and 2 bases at J; junction bases unmatched: 6. The CDR3 has 14 amino acids. The germline V gene has CDR1 SGDLS and CDR2 YYNGEE.

This sequence joins TRBV27 and TRBJ2-7; TRBD2 matches at 10 bases. Germline CDR1 is MNHEY and CDR2 is SMNVEV (reference sequence). J gave up 0 bases and V 7 bases, and 6 bases lay outside the gene matches. This CDR3 has 15 amino acids. The CDR3 here is CASMPLAGNSYEQYF. CDR3 bases: TGTGCCAGCATGCCACTAGCGGGGAACTCCTACGAGCAGTACTTC.

This clone appeared once. CDR3 region: CASSYFIGGNTEAFF. For the CDR3, the DNA is TGCGCCAGCAGCTATTTTATAGGGGGGAACACTGAAGCTTTCTTT. The chain carries TRBV5-1 and TRBJ1-1, with TRBD1 as a possible D gene (6 bases). Deletions cut 3 bases from V and 1 base from J, with 13 bases between. This CDR3 spans 15 amino acids. CDR1 is SGHRS, CDR2 YFSETQ, per germline.

The V call is TRBV11-2, the J call TRBJ1-2; D is undetermined. V lost 1 base to trimming and J lost 12 bases, with 18 bases between them. Germline values: CDR1 SGHAT, CDR2 FQNNGV. This CDR3 is 14 amino acids long. CDR3 bases: TGTGCCAGCAGCTTAGCGGTAGAGATCGGTCCCCACACCTTC. Amino acid sequence: CASSLAVEIGPHTF.

This rearrangement joins TRBV7-9 to TRBJ2-1; D perhaps matches TRBD1 (6 bases). Germline assignment: CDR1 SEHNR and CDR2 FQNEAQ (reference sequence). V was shortened by 7 bases and J by 4 bases, with 17 bases between the two germline ends. The CDR3 is made up of 15 amino acids. CDR3 amino acids: CASKWLDSEYNEQFF. CDR3 bases: TGTGCCAGCAAGTGGTTGGACAGTGAATACAATGAGCAGTTCTTC.

This clone was detected once. The chain links TRBV7-9 to TRBJ1-3, with D possibly being TRBD1 (6 bases). Germline assignment: CDR1 SEHNR and CDR2 FQNEAQ (reference sequence). Trimming took 3 bases from V and 1 from J, leaving 10 bases between them. CDR3 length: 15 amino acids. The CDR3 DNA follows: TGTGCCAGCAGCTTGGGGGGCGATTCTGGAAACACCATATATTTT. This encodes CASSLGGDSGNTIYF.

This chain connects TRBV7-6 to TRBJ2-1; 7 bases map to TRBD2. The J segment lost 5 bases and the V segment lost 2 bases, leaving 6 bases of the junction unmatched. CDR1 is SGHVS and CDR2 is FNYEAQ in the germline V gene. The length of the CDR3 is 15 residues. The CDR3 DNA reads TGTGCCAGCAGCTTAATGGGGGGGGATGACAATGAGCAGTTCTTC. Translating gives CASSLMGGDDNEQFF.

The rearrangement uses TRBV9 and TRBJ2-3, with unresolved D. The CDR3 covers 16 residues. Per germline, CDR1 SGDLS and CDR2 YYNGEE. V lost 0 bases and J 5 bases, leaving 16 bases between the germline ends. CDR3 region: CASSVGTGTEVDTQYF. Written as DNA, the CDR3 is TGTGCCAGCAGCGTAGGTACGGGTACCGAGGTAGATACGCAGTATTTT.

The genes are TRBV19 and TRBJ1-1, with TRBD1 identical over 7 bases. Germline V gives CDR1 LNHDA, CDR2 SQIVND (reference sequence). V trimming: 6 bases; J trimming: 6 bases; junction bases outside the gene matches: 10. This CDR3 has 14 residues. CDR3 sequence reads: CASRLDREGPEAFF. The CDR3 nucleotides read TGTGCCAGTAGACTCGACAGGGAGGGCCCTGAAGCTTTCTTT.

In DNA form, the CDR3 reads TGCGCCAGTGGGCCCGGACTAGCGGGGGGTGGGGAGCAGTACTTC. Amino acids: CASGPGLAGGGEQYF. V and J are TRBV10-1 and TRBJ2-7; TRBD2 aligns across 14 bases. V gave up 9 bases and J gave up 7 bases; unmatched junction bases: 11. The CDR3 runs 15 residues. Germline lookup yields CDR1 WNHNN and CDR2 SYGVQD (reference sequence).

This chain links TRBV6-5 with TRBJ2-2; perhaps TRBD2 as D (6 bases). CDR1 is MNHEY, CDR2 SVGAGI, per germline. There are 15 residues in the CDR3. Deletions cut 6 bases from V and 3 bases from J, with 14 bases between. The DNA for the CDR3 is TGTGCCAGCAGGTGGACTACGCGGTACACCGGGGAGCTGTTTTTT. Translation: CASRWTTRYTGELFF.

V gene TRBV5-5 combines with J gene TRBJ2-3; maybe TRBD1 (6 bases). The CDR3 runs 15 residues. V lost 0 bases to trimming and J lost 3 bases, with 11 bases between them. Germline loops: CDR1 SGHKS, CDR2 YYEKEE (reference sequence). The CDR3 sequence is CASSLGPGETDTQYF. CDR3 bases: TGTGCCAGCAGCTTGGGCCCAGGGGAGACAGATACGCAGTATTTT. Full variable domain (rest looked up from reference TRBV5-5 and TRBJ2-3): DAGVTQSPTHLIKTRGQQVTLRCSPISGHKSVSWYQQVLGQGPQFIFQYYEKEERGRGNFPDRFSARQFPNYSSELNVNALLLGDSALYLCASSLGPGETDTQYFGPGTRLTVL.

The chain combines TRBV6-5 with TRBJ2-7; TRBD1 matches 11 bases. CDR1 is MNHEY, CDR2 SVGAGI, per germline. Losses at the gene ends were 5 bases for V and 2 bases for J; bases not matched to a gene: 5. This CDR3 has 15 residues. CDR3 sequence (DNA): TGTGCCAGCAGTCGAGGACAGGGGGCACCCTACGAGCAGTACTTC. As protein: CASSRGQGAPYEQYF.

The chain carries TRBV6-6 and TRBJ1-5; D ambiguous. V was trimmed by 4 bases and J by 6 bases, leaving 13 bases between them. Germline V gene sequence: CDR1 MNHNY, CDR2 SVGAGI (reference sequence). The CDR3 consists of 14 residues. The CDR3 DNA reads as TGTGCCAGCAGTTCCACACCCGAGGGTCAGCCCCAGCATTTT. Amino acid sequence: CASSSTPEGQPQHF.

J is TRBJ1-2 and V is TRBV6-6, with unresolved D. The CDR3 is 12 residues long. V was pared by 4 bases and J by 2 bases, with 5 bases between. Germline V gene sequence: CDR1 MNHNY, CDR2 SVGAGI (reference sequence). The CDR3 reads CASSSVNYGYTF. In DNA, the CDR3 is TGTGCCAGCAGTTCTGTGAACTATGGCTACACCTTC.

The chain joins TRBV13 to TRBJ2-3; no clear D. CDR3 length: 14 amino acids. From germline, CDR1 is PRHDT and CDR2 FYEKMQ (reference sequence). V was pared by 5 bases and J by 0 bases, with 9 bases between. CDR3 sequence reads: CASSPSFSTDTQYF. The CDR3 DNA reads as TGTGCCAGCAGCCCTTCCTTTAGCACAGATACGCAGTATTTT.

The V gene is TRBV5-1, the J gene TRBJ2-7; TRBD1 aligns across 7 bases. J was trimmed by 5 bases and V by 4 bases; bases with no gene match: 12. There are 15 residues in the CDR3. Germline assignment: CDR1 SGHRS and CDR2 YFSETQ. Here the CDR3 DNA reads TGCGCCAGCAGCATCCAGGGGGTTAAGGGGAACGAGCAGTACTTC. It codes for CASSIQGVKGNEQYF. Full variable domain (remainder filled in from reference TRBV5-1 and TRBJ2-7): KAGVTQTPRYLIKTRGQQVTLSCSPISGHRSVSWYQQTPGQGLQFLFEYFSETQRNKGNFPGRFSGRQFSNSRSEMNVSTLELGDSALYLCASSIQGVKGNEQYFGPGTRLTVT.

The chain carries TRBV19 and TRBJ2-3; D not certain. Trimming took 5 bases from V and 1 from J, leaving 10 bases between them. CDR3 size: 14 residues. The V gene's germline CDR1 is LNHDA and CDR2 SQIVND (reference sequence). This CDR3 is CASSERRGTDTQYF. CDR3 in DNA: TGTGCCAGTAGTGAGCGTAGGGGCACAGATACGCAGTATTTT. Drawing the rest from reference TRBV19 and TRBJ2-3, the complete variable domain is DGGITQSPKYLFRKEGQNVTLSCEQNLNHDAMYWYRQDPGQGLRLIYYSQIVNDFQKGDIAEGYSVSREKKESFPLTVTSAQKNPTAFYLCASSERRGTDTQYFGPGTRLTVL.

This chain uses TRBV19 with TRBJ2-2; 8 positions agree with TRBD1. Germline CDR1 and CDR2: LNHDA and SQIVND (reference sequence). This CDR3 is 13 amino acids long. The ends lost 9 bases at V and 4 bases at J; junction bases unmatched: 4. CDR3 DNA sequence: TGTGCCAGCCGGGACAGGCGCACCGGGGAGCTGTTTTTT. This translates into CASRDRRTGELFF.

The chain carries TRBV15 and TRBJ2-2, with TRBD1 matching 7 bases. The CDR3 covers 16 residues. The germline CDR1 and CDR2 sequences are LNHNV and YYDKDF (reference sequence). With V trimmed by 3 bases and J by 4 bases, 8 bases remained unmatched. CDR3 sequence: CATSREGGAGTGELFF. The DNA of the CDR3 is TGTGCCACCAGCAGGGAAGGGGGCGCGGGCACCGGGGAGCTGTTTTTT.

V gene TRBV7-2 combines with J gene TRBJ1-3; weak D call: TRBD1 (5 bases). This CDR3 has 16 residues. Trimming stripped 1 base from V and 0 bases from J, with 10 bases between. Germline assignment: CDR1 SGHTA and CDR2 FQGNSA. CDR3 sequence: CASSLVGVTSGNTIYF. In DNA form, the CDR3 reads TGTGCCAGCAGCTTAGTGGGGGTAACCTCTGGAAACACCATATATTTT.

The chain carries TRBV7-9 and TRBJ2-3; no definite D call. Trimming removed 5 bases from V and 5 bases from J, with 8 bases in between. Germline CDR1 SEHNR, CDR2 FQNEAQ (reference sequence). This CDR3 is built from 12 residues. The CDR3 sequence: CASSALGDTQYF. DNA of the CDR3: TGTGCCAGCAGCGCACTCGGAGATACGCAGTATTTT.

This sequence joins TRBV27 and TRBJ2-1, with 8 nucleotides matching TRBD2. V was clipped by 2 bases and J by 0 bases; unmatched bases: 6. Germline CDR1 reads MNHEY; CDR2 reads SMNVEV (reference sequence). This CDR3 comprises 17 residues. The CDR3, as DNA: TGTGCCAGCAGTTTACGAGGGGGACTAGGCTCCTACAATGAGCAGTTCTTC. This gives the protein CASSLRGGLGSYNEQFF.

The CDR3 region is CASSVSAGSKNEKLFF. The CDR3 DNA is TGTGCCAGCAGTGTCAGTGCCGGGTCCAAAAATGAAAAACTGTTTTTT. V is TRBV6-1 and J is TRBJ1-4; D gene unclear. The CDR3 covers 16 residues. V was trimmed by 4 bases and J by 5 bases, leaving 17 bases between them. Germline-derived CDR1 and CDR2 are MNHNS and SASEGT.

The V gene is TRBV5-1, the J gene TRBJ1-3, with D possibly TRBD1 on 5 matching bases. The germline V and J ends were trimmed by 0 bases and 1 base, with 8 bases remaining between them. Looked up from germline, CDR1 is SGHRS and CDR2 is YFSETQ. The CDR3 has 15 residues. CDR3 protein: CASSLEAGSGNTIYF. The DNA of the CDR3 is TGCGCCAGCAGCTTGGAGGCAGGGTCTGGAAACACCATATATTTT.